The 5 T cell receptor beta chains listed next were all sequenced from one sample in a study of blood T cells in healthy people across ages. Next came a second PCR, run for 7 to 11 cycles, which used a sample-barcoded 5' primer along with a J-beta primer mix. TCRdb processed the 5' RACE reads anew with MiXCR; each CDR3 protein has one entry. In the table there are 800,000 to 950,000 distinct CDR3 sequences, around 46% of which are singletons. The sequenced sample was blood. The source is a young man in good health.

This clonotype was recorded only once. This chain connects TRBV20-1 to TRBJ2-1, with D possibly TRBD2 on 6 matching bases. V lost 6 bases to trimming and J lost 10 bases, with 25 bases between them. Germline CDR1 reads DFQATT; CDR2 reads SNEGSKA (reference sequence). This CDR3 region has 15 residues. CDR3 amino acids: CSAPQTRLGRGEQFF. The CDR3 nucleotides are TGCAGTGCCCCCCAGACCCGACTAGGCAGAGGGGAGCAGTTCTTC.

This clonotype showed up just a few times. The chain recombines TRBV7-2 with TRBJ2-1, with 9 bases matching TRBD1. Per germline, CDR1 SGHTA and CDR2 FQGNSA. This CDR3 is built from 12 residues. Trimming removed 4 bases from V and 13 bases from J; junction bases left unmatched: 5. Here the CDR3 reads CASSSGQGPQFF. CDR3 in DNA: TGTGCCAGCAGCTCCGGACAGGGGCCTCAGTTCTTC.

The chain joins TRBV5-1 to TRBJ2-7; D is undetermined. The germline V gene has CDR1 SGHRS and CDR2 YFSETQ. Trimming took 7 bases from V and 3 from J, leaving 11 bases between them. The CDR3 is 12 amino acids. CDR3 in DNA: TGCGCCAGCTATGACAATGACTACGAGCAGTACTTC. It yields the protein CASYDNDYEQYF.

The CDR3 sequence: CASSYFASNQPQHF. CDR3 sequence (DNA): TGTGCCAGCAGTTACTTCGCTAGCAATCAGCCCCAGCATTTT. The J gene is TRBJ1-5, the V gene TRBV6-2 or TRBV6-3; D not resolved. Trimming stripped 1 base from V and 0 bases from J, with 4 bases between. Germline assignment: CDR1 MNHEY and CDR2 SVGEGT. The CDR3 has 14 amino acids.

As regards this clonotype: Possible read error: a much larger clone is one base away. The chain has TRBV13 and TRBJ2-5; D is perhaps TRBD1 (6 bases). The J call may be mistaken, given a closer DNA end match to TRBJ2-7. The germline V gene has CDR1 PRHDT and CDR2 FYEKMQ (reference sequence). The CDR3 contains 13 residues. The CDR3 region has the DNA TGTGCCAGCGGCTTGGGGGCCCCCGACGAGCAGTACTTC. Its protein is CASGLGAPDEQYF.